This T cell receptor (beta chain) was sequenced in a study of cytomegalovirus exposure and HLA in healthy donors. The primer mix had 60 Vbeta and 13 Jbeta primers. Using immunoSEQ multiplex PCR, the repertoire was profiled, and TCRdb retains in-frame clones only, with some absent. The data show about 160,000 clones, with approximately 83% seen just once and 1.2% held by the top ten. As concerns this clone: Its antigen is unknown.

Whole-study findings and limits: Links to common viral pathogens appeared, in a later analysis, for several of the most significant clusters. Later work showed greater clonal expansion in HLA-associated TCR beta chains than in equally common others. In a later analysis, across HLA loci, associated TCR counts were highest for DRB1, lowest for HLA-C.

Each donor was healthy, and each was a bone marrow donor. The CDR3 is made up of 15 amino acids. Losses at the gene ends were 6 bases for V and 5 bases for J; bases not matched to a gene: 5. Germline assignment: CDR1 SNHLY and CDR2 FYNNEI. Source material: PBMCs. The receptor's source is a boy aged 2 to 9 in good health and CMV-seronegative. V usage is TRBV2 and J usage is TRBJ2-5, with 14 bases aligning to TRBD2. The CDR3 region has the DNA TGTGCCAGCAGCAAGGGACTAGCGGGAGTTGAGACCCAGTACTTC. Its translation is CASSKGLAGVETQYF.